These 13 T cell receptor beta chains were sequenced from one sample in a study of cytomegalovirus exposure and HLA in healthy donors. Vbeta (60) and Jbeta (13) primers were used in the PCR. TCRdb's copy holds only in-frame clones and misses some; the assay was immunoSEQ multiplex PCR. The table records 150,000 to 200,000 clones, more than 80% of them present only once. Sequencing was carried out using PBMCs. The receptors shown here come from a boy aged 5-17 years in good health and CMV-seronegative.

V is TRBV11-2 and J is TRBJ2-2, with 8 bases fitting TRBD1. The germline V gene encodes CDR1 SGHAT and CDR2 FQNNGV. After removal of 4 bases from V and 9 bases from J, the junction contained 13 bases not matched to a gene. The CDR3 runs 16 residues. The CDR3 loop reads CASSSLGQGLLRELFF. As DNA, the CDR3 is TGTGCCAGCAGCTCCCTAGGACAGGGTCTCCTCCGGGAGCTGTTTTTT. The whole variable domain, filled in from reference TRBV11-2 and TRBJ2-2, reads EAGVAQSPRYKIIEKRQSVAFWCNPISGHATLYWYQQILGQGPKLLIQFQNNGVVDDSQLPKDRFSAERLKGVDSTLKIQPAKLEDSAVYLCASSSLGQGLLRELFFGEGSRLTVL.

This chain joins TRBV6-6 and TRBJ2-7; 7 bases map to TRBD1. CDR3 length: 13 residues. J was trimmed by 8 bases and V by 2 bases; bases with no gene match: 6. Germline values: CDR1 MNHNY, CDR2 SVGAGI (reference sequence). In nucleotides, the CDR3 is TGTGCCAGCAGTTACGAGACAGGGAAGCAGCAGTACTTC. Its protein is CASSYETGKQQYF.

The DNA of the CDR3 is TGTGCCAGCAGCTTAGCGGGAGAAGTCGATGAGCAGTTCTTC. Translation gives CASSLAGEVDEQFF. The V call is TRBV7-2, the J call TRBJ2-1; D possibly corresponds to TRBD2 (5 bases). The CDR3 consists of 14 residues. The V end lost 0 bases, the J end lost 8 bases, and 11 bases lay between the germline ends. Germline loops: CDR1 SGHTA, CDR2 FQGNSA.

This rearrangement joins TRBV6-6 to TRBJ1-4; D remains ambiguous. The V gene's germline CDR1 is MNHNY and CDR2 SVGAGI (reference sequence). Trimming removed 6 bases at V and 5 bases at J, with 13 bases between. The CDR3 consists of 14 residues. This CDR3 is CASSIRLTNEKLFF. In DNA, the CDR3 is TGTGCCAGCAGCATCAGACTGACGAATGAAAAACTGTTTTTT.

The J gene is TRBJ1-5, the V gene TRBV6-1; D uncertain. V was clipped by 1 base and J by 7 bases, with 11 bases between them. The CDR3 consists of 14 residues. CDR1 is MNHNS and CDR2 is SASEGT in the germline V gene. The CDR3 region is CASSEDGFPQPQHF. CDR3 sequence (DNA): TGTGCCAGCAGTGAAGACGGGTTCCCCCAGCCCCAGCATTTT.

This rearrangement joins TRBV6-1 to TRBJ2-3; 8 bases are a match to TRBD2. This CDR3 comprises 14 residues. Trimming took 8 bases from V and 3 from J; bases not matched to a gene: 7. Germline CDR1 and CDR2: MNHNS and SASEGT. The DNA of the CDR3 is TGTGCCAGCGCGCCGGGACTAGAGACAGATACGCAGTATTTT. It translates to CASAPGLETDTQYF.

This sequence joins TRBV7-3 and TRBJ2-1; the match to TRBD1 covers 9 bases. The CDR3 is 15 amino acids. V lost 5 bases and J lost 4; bases outside the gene matches: 6. CDR1 and CDR2 (germline): SGHTA, FQGTGA. This CDR3 is CASSATGGRYNEQFF. The CDR3 DNA reads as TGTGCCAGCAGCGCAACAGGGGGCCGGTACAATGAGCAGTTCTTC.

The chain has TRBV7-8 and TRBJ1-5; 10 nucleotides align to TRBD1. The V gene's germline CDR1 is SGHVS and CDR2 FQNEAQ. The CDR3 runs to 18 residues. J lost 0 bases, V lost 1 base, and 6 bases had no gene match. In DNA, the CDR3 is TGTGCCAGCAGCTTAGGACAGGGGGCGAAGATTAGCAATCAGCCCCAGCATTTT. Translating gives CASSLGQGAKISNQPQHF.

This clone has a handful of counts. This sequence joins TRBV6-5 and TRBJ1-1; 8 bases are shared with TRBD1. The V gene's germline CDR1 is MNHEY and CDR2 SVGAGI. The CDR3 consists of 14 residues. J lost 3 bases, V lost 5 bases, and 5 bases had no gene match. The CDR3 sequence is CASSRTGRYTEAFF. The CDR3 DNA reads as TGTGCCAGCAGTCGGACAGGGAGGTACACTGAAGCTTTCTTT.

J is TRBJ2-1 and V is TRBV11-3; TRBD1 matches at 10 bases. The CDR3 loop spans 15 amino acids. Trimming removed 4 bases from V and 10 bases from J; junction bases left unmatched: 10. Germline V gives CDR1 SGHNT, CDR2 YENEEA. The chain's CDR3 is CASSSRDRGLGEQFF. DNA of the CDR3: TGTGCCAGCAGCTCTCGGGACAGGGGTCTTGGAGAGCAGTTCTTC.

The V and J genes are TRBV2 and TRBJ2-7; 7 bases are a match to TRBD2. The J segment lost 0 bases and the V segment lost 8 bases, leaving 13 bases of the junction unmatched. The CDR3 has 16 amino acids. Germline loops: CDR1 SNHLY, CDR2 FYNNEI. CDR3 DNA sequence: TGTGCCAGCGGGCAGGGAGGGGTTTTTTCCTCCTACGAGCAGTACTTC. It codes for CASGQGGVFSSYEQYF.

This chain connects TRBV5-1 to TRBJ2-6, with D maybe TRBD1 (6 bases). Germline V CDR1 and CDR2: SGHRS, YFSETQ. The CDR3 is 17 residues long. The V end was cut by 4 bases, the J end by 0 bases, with 14 bases between. The CDR3 DNA reads TGCGCCAGCAGCCTGGTATACAGGGTCTCTGGGGCCAACGTCCTGACTTTC. Translating it yields CASSLVYRVSGANVLTF.

This clone has a single count. The chain carries TRBV9 and TRBJ2-3; 12 bases map to TRBD2. The ends lost 2 bases at V and 6 bases at J; junction bases unmatched: 4. This CDR3 spans 15 amino acids. CDR1 and CDR2 from the germline V gene are SGDLS and YYNGEE. The chain's CDR3 is CASSVTSGGLDTQYF. CDR3 nucleotide sequence: TGTGCCAGCAGCGTGACTAGCGGGGGACTGGATACGCAGTATTTT. Filled out from reference TRBV9 and TRBJ2-3, the complete variable domain reads DSGVTQTPKHLITATGQRVTLRCSPRSGDLSVYWYQQSLDQGLQFLIQYYNGEERAKGNILERFSAQQFPDLHSELNLSSLELGDSALYFCASSVTSGGLDTQYFGPGTRLTVL.